These 5 T cell receptor beta chains originate from one sample sequenced in a study of T cell responses to AZD1222 COVID-19 vaccine. Assay used: immunoSEQ multiplex PCR; TCRdb lists only in-frame clones, some missing. The sample gives some 150,000 clones, roughly nine tenths of which show up once; around 3.2% is in the top ten. The sample was peripheral blood, taken on day 0 of AZD1222 vaccination. The receptors come from an adult in good health.

The rearrangement uses TRBV6-2 or TRBV6-3 and TRBJ2-1; no firm D call. The germline V gene encodes CDR1 MNHEY and CDR2 SVGEGT. Trimming removed 2 bases from V and 14 bases from J, with 10 bases in between. The CDR3 is 11 amino acids. In nucleotides, the CDR3 is TGTGCCAGCAGTTACGACTCCATGGAGTTCTTC. It yields the protein CASSYDSMEFF.

The J gene is TRBJ1-2, the V gene TRBV7-9; D unclear. Germline CDR1 and CDR2: SEHNR and FQNEAQ (reference sequence). This CDR3 is built from 14 residues. Trimming removed 5 bases at V and 4 bases at J, with 14 bases between. The CDR3 sequence: CASSPVVGGYGYTF. CDR3 DNA: TGTGCCAGCAGCCCCGTTGTCGGAGGCTATGGCTACACCTTC.

V usage is TRBV7-9 and J usage is TRBJ2-3; 8 positions agree with TRBD2. V shed 2 bases and J 1 base; nucleotides not matched to a gene: 5. There are 16 residues in the CDR3. Germline V gene lookup returns CDR1 SEHNR and CDR2 FQNEAQ (reference sequence). Written as DNA, the CDR3 is TGTGCCAGCAGCTTATTTGGTAGCGGGGGCACAGATACGCAGTATTTT. Translation gives CASSLFGSGGTDTQYF.

This chain joins TRBV19 and TRBJ2-2, with 8 bases lining up with TRBD2. This CDR3 contains 14 residues. The V gene's germline CDR1 is LNHDA and CDR2 SQIVND (reference sequence). V shed 6 bases, J shed 5 bases, and the junction held 5 bases outside the gene matches. CDR3 in DNA: TGTGCCAGTAGCGGGGGGGCCGATACCGGGGAGCTGTTTTTT. It is translated as CASSGGADTGELFF.

The rearrangement links TRBV9 to TRBJ1-4; TRBD1 matches 9 bases. Germline values: CDR1 SGDLS, CDR2 YYNGEE. With V trimmed by 3 bases and J by 8 bases, 11 bases remained unmatched. This CDR3 has 16 residues. The chain's CDR3 is CASSESPGQGGEKLFF. In nucleotides, the CDR3 is TGTGCCAGCAGCGAGAGCCCGGGACAGGGAGGCGAAAAACTGTTTTTT.